These 19 T cell receptor beta chains share one sample of origin, sequenced in a study of regulatory T cells in long-lasting Graves disease. CDR3-region Arm-PCR and iRepertoire HTBI primers produced the TCR beta libraries. TCRdb re-called the multiplex PCR reads through MiXCR, storing one row per CDR3 protein. This table has 500,000 or so distinct CDR3 sequences, about 16% appearing once. Regarding time point: newly diagnosed GD, antithyroid drugs for less than 3 months. There was RNA extracted from PBMCs, and the TCR library was made from it. This same sample was also taken into another study, of T cells in Graves' hyperthyroidism and ophthalmopathy.

Sequencing used peripheral blood mononuclear cells (PBMCs), obtained at new diagnosis, from a patient treated with antithyroid drugs. Receptors originate from a middle-aged woman with Graves disease.

On this clonotype: A junction boundary mismatches the germline segment, possibly from a read error. The gene calls are TRBV4-1 and TRBJ2-1; 7 bases are a match to TRBD1. Germline lookup yields CDR1 MGHRA and CDR2 YSYEKL. CDR3 length equals 16 residues. The CDR3 sequence is CASSLRTGSSYNEQFF. The CDR3 DNA sequence: TGTGCCAGCAGCCTAAGGACAGGCAGCTCCTACAATGAGCAGTTCTTC.

The rearrangement joins TRBV12-3 or TRBV12-4 to TRBJ2-1, with D possibly being TRBD1 (5 bases). V lost 6 bases and J lost 9, with 12 bases in between. CDR3 length: 12 amino acids. The CDR3 sequence is CASSPRETEQFF. The DNA for the CDR3 is TGTGCCAGCAGCCCCAGGGAAACTGAGCAGTTCTTC.

This clonotype was seen ten or more times. The genes are TRBV12-3 or TRBV12-4 and TRBJ2-3, with D maybe TRBD2 (7 bases). The CDR3 sequence is 15 residues long. V lost 3 bases to trimming and J lost 4 bases, with 14 bases between them. The DNA of the CDR3 is TGTGCCAGCAGTTTTGGGGGGGGGCTCGCAGATACGCAGTATTTT. Its protein is CASSFGGGLADTQYF.

V gene TRBV4-1 combines with J gene TRBJ2-7, with 7 bases identical to TRBD1. This CDR3 spans 18 amino acids. With V trimmed by 2 bases and J by 5 bases, 18 bases remained unmatched. Germline V gene lookup returns CDR1 MGHRA and CDR2 YSYEKL. The CDR3 nucleotides are TGCGCCAGCAGCCAACGTGTGTTTGGGGACAGCACTATCCACGAGCAGTACTTC. It is translated as CASSQRVFGDSTIHEQYF.

In this sample, this clonotype turned up a few times. The junction departs from the called germline gene at one end, perhaps through a read error. This chain joins TRBV3-1 and TRBJ2-1; possibly TRBD1 for D (5 bases). Germline V CDR1 and CDR2: LGHDT, YNNKEL (reference sequence). This CDR3 spans 15 amino acids. CDR3 in amino acids: CASSHYRSSYNEQLF. The CDR3, as DNA: TGTGCCAGCAGCCACTACAGGAGCTCCTACAATGAGCAGCTCTTC.

CDR3 protein: CASSHSLRTRPEQYF. Written as DNA, the CDR3 is TGTGCCAGCAGCCACTCCTTGAGGACCCGCCCCGAGCAGTACTTC. V gene TRBV3-1 combines with J gene TRBJ2-7; D remains ambiguous. CDR1 is LGHDT, CDR2 YNNKEL, per germline (reference sequence). This CDR3 is 15 amino acids long. Trimming pared 3 bases from V and 6 bases from J, leaving 18 bases between.

In its sample, this clonotype was seen many times. The V call is TRBV2, the J call TRBJ2-3, with unresolved D. Germline values: CDR1 SNHLY, CDR2 FYNNEI. This CDR3 has 13 amino acids. The V end lost 2 bases, the J end lost 2 bases, and 5 bases lay between the germline ends. CDR3 nucleotide sequence: TGTGCCAGCAGTGAACAAAACACAGATACGCAGTATTTT. Amino acid sequence: CASSEQNTDTQYF. Drawing the rest from reference TRBV2 and TRBJ2-3, the complete variable domain is EPEVTQTPSHQVTQMGQEVILRCVPISNHLYFYWYRQILGQKVEFLVSFYNNEISEKSEIFDDQFSVERPDGSNFTLKIRSTKLEDSAMYFCASSEQNTDTQYFGPGTRLTVL.

This clonotype was picked up many times. CDR3 nucleotides: TGTGCCAGCAGTGAGCAGCCAGGGGGTGGTGAGCAGTTCTTC. It yields the protein CASSEQPGGGEQFF. The genes are TRBV6-2 or TRBV6-3 and TRBJ2-1, with TRBD1 matching over 7 bases. This CDR3 contains 14 residues. Germline trimming cut 5 bases from V and 9 bases from J; bases unmatched to any gene: 10. CDR1 is MNHEY, CDR2 SVGEGT, per germline.

The chain employs TRBV5-1 and TRBJ2-3, with 15 bases that match TRBD2. CDR3 size: 17 residues. After removal of 4 bases from V and 6 bases from J, the junction contained 9 bases not matched to a gene. Germline-derived CDR1 and CDR2 are SGHRS and YFSETQ. The CDR3 loop reads CASSPDPGLAGGDTQYF. The CDR3 coding sequence is TGCGCCAGCAGCCCGGATCCGGGACTAGCGGGGGGTGATACGCAGTATTTT.

The J gene is TRBJ2-7, the V gene TRBV27; unclear D gene. This CDR3 contains 13 residues. V was shortened by 5 bases and J by 2 bases, with 10 bases between the two germline ends. CDR1 is MNHEY, CDR2 SMNVEV, per germline (reference sequence). The CDR3 DNA reads TGTGCCAGCAGTCTCCGGGCCCCCTACGAGCAGTACTTC. Amino acid sequence: CASSLRAPYEQYF.

The sample holds a few counts of this clonotype. The chain has TRBV7-3 and TRBJ2-7; D perhaps matches TRBD2 (6 bases). The CDR3 spans 16 residues. V dropped 5 bases and J dropped 3 bases, with 20 bases sitting between them. Germline CDR1 is SGHTA and CDR2 is FQGTGA. CDR3 protein: CASSPHLGRPSYEQYF. CDR3 nucleotides: TGTGCCAGCAGCCCCCATTTGGGGAGGCCTAGCTACGAGCAGTACTTC.

Ten or more counts support this clonotype. The genes are TRBV2 and TRBJ1-2; D remains ambiguous. Germline V gene sequence: CDR1 SNHLY, CDR2 FYNNEI. The CDR3 has 14 residues. The V end was cut by 6 bases, the J end by 8 bases, with 19 bases between. The CDR3 here is CASRANVASEGYTF. The CDR3 bases are TGTGCCAGCAGAGCGAATGTCGCGTCGGAGGGCTACACCTTC.

This clonotype showed up just a few times. V is TRBV20-1 and J is TRBJ2-3; D is unclear. Germline CDR1 reads DFQATT; CDR2 reads SNEGSKA (reference sequence). There are 16 residues in the CDR3. Trimming removed 0 bases from V and 0 bases from J, with 13 bases in between. This chain's CDR3 is CSARDPAGASTDTQYF. CDR3 coding DNA: TGCAGTGCTAGAGATCCGGCCGGAGCTAGCACAGATACGCAGTATTTT.

This rearrangement joins TRBV29-1 to TRBJ2-7, with D unclear. Deletions cut 6 bases from V and 3 bases from J, with 12 bases between. Per the germline V gene, CDR1 is SQVTM and CDR2 is ANQGSEA. This CDR3 has 12 residues. For the CDR3, the DNA is TGCAGCGTGAGGACCTCACACTACGAGCAGTACTTC. Encoded protein: CSVRTSHYEQYF.

This clonotype has more than one count but fewer than ten. CDR3 in amino acids: CASSWGEGSGNTIYF. CDR3 sequence (DNA): TGCGCCAGCTCCTGGGGGGAAGGCTCTGGAAACACCATATATTTT. The chain links TRBV10-2 to TRBJ1-3; perhaps TRBD1 as D (5 bases). The CDR3 loop spans 15 amino acids. Deletions cut 8 bases from V and 0 bases from J, with 14 bases between. The germline V gene has CDR1 WSHSY and CDR2 SAAADI.

This clonotype was observed many times. Here the CDR3 reads CASGIRRANTGELFF. The CDR3 nucleotides are TGTGCCAGCGGTATTCGGCGGGCAAACACCGGGGAGCTGTTTTTT. This chain joins TRBV12-3 or TRBV12-4 and TRBJ2-2, with D tentatively TRBD2 (5 bases). V lost 8 bases and J 2 bases, leaving 15 bases between the germline ends. There are 15 residues in the CDR3.

This clonotype was seen repeatedly, ten times or more. The chain couples TRBV28 to TRBJ1-2, with 8 bases aligning to TRBD1. The length of the CDR3 is 16 residues. V shed 3 bases and J 4 bases; nucleotides not matched to a gene: 10. CDR1 MDHEN and CDR2 SYDVKM come from the germline V gene. CDR3 bases: TGTGCCAGCAGTTTTCGGCTGGACAGGGAGGGCTATGGCTACACCTTC. This gives the protein CASSFRLDREGYGYTF.

This clonotype occurred many times. V and J are TRBV6-9 and TRBJ1-1, with D tentatively TRBD1 (6 bases). In germline, CDR1 is MNHGY, CDR2 SVAAGI. CDR3 length equals 12 residues. Trimming left V 2 bases short and J 8 bases short, with 9 bases between. The CDR3 DNA reads TGTGCCAGCAGTTATCAGGGGATGGAAGCTTTCTTT. Its translation: CASSYQGMEAFF.

There are many counts of this clonotype. The rearrangement uses TRBV20-1 and TRBJ2-3; D is possibly TRBD2 (5 bases). CDR1 is DFQATT, CDR2 SNEGSKA, per germline (reference sequence). V was cut by 5 bases and J by 5 bases, with 8 bases left in between. There are 11 residues in the CDR3. CDR3 in DNA: TGCAGTGCTGCCGGGGAAGATACGCAGTATTTT. Amino acid sequence: CSAAGEDTQYF.